The clone carrying this TCR beta chain was seen only a few times. These data come from a study of identical twins. The CDR3 is 14 residues long. V was clipped by 5 bases and J by 2 bases, with 9 bases between them. Germline V gene data show CDR1 as KGHSH and CDR2 as LQKENI. MiXCR was run by TCRdb on the 5' RACE reads, yielding one entry per CDR3 protein. Of some 460,000 distinct CDR3 sequences listed, 13% to 15% are singletons. These same data were also listed under a study on yellow fever vaccine responses in identical twins.

The chain couples TRBV18 to TRBJ2-2, with a possible D match to TRBD1 (5 bases). This TCR came from a woman between 18 and 29 years old in good health. The specimen sequenced was CD4+ T cells sorted from blood. DNA of the CDR3: TGTGCCAGCTCAAGGACACGAAACACCGGGGAGCTGTTTTTT. This translates into CASSRTRNTGELFF.